This T cell receptor (beta chain) was captured by sequencing in a study of T cell repertoires in cytomegalovirus infection. About the research overall: HLA-B-restricted CMV epitopes that are well studied, plus recently identified HLA-C-restricted ones, were used by the study. It was the public TCR beta signatures that indicated both CMV infection and matching HLA type.

TCRdb re-derived calls from the reads in MiXCR, one entry per CDR3 protein. The data contain approximately 910,000 distinct CDR3 sequences, roughly 30% of them singletons. CDR1 is SGHTA and CDR2 is FQGNSA in the germline V gene. The CDR3 covers 14 residues. Study-wide findings and caveats: Within the response measured ex vivo, HLA-C-restricted CMV-specific TCR beta clonotypes were dominant.

In regard to this clonotype: Its cognate antigen is unknown. One junction end disagrees with the germline gene, perhaps due to a read error.

This clonotype was obtained from a human donor in good health (CMV status not recorded). Some clones in this sample may be carry-over from other donors' samples. Sequenced here: cultured CD8+ T cells from PBMCs, sampled from culture after CMV antigen stimulation. The rearrangement joins TRBV7-2 to TRBJ2-3; 8 bases fit TRBD2. CDR3 bases: TGTGCCAGCTGCTTAGTCGGGGGGGCAGATACGCAGTATTTT. It codes for CASCLVGGADTQYF.